The T cell receptor beta chain described here comes from a study of T cell clonality in common variable immunodeficiency. Notes on the study in general: Reportedly, TCR beta sequences from common variable immunodeficiency showed fewer deletions and N-nucleotide insertions.

Repertoires were generated with immunoSEQ multiplex PCR, while TCRdb's copy carries only in-frame clones and drops some. The counts give about 81,000 clones, none of them seen only once; around 0.8% is held by the top ten. Caucasian heritage predominated among both patients and controls. This clone was recorded at least ten times. No antigen is known for it. The sample comprised peripheral blood mononuclear cells. The TCR originated in a person aged 18 to 75 in good health.

The sequenced CDR3 bases are TGCAGTGCGAAAGTGACAGGGTTCTTAAATTCACCC. Encoded protein: CSAKVTGFLNSP. The entire CDR3 protein is CSAKVTGFLNSPLHF. The chain has TRBV20-1 and TRBJ1-6, with TRBD1 identical over 7 bases. The CDR3 extends 3 residues past the end of the read, so its final part is completed from the germline J gene. The germline V gene has CDR1 DFQATT and CDR2 SNEGSKA (reference sequence). J lost 7 bases, V lost 6 bases, and 12 bases had no gene match. This CDR3 region has 15 residues.